The subject of this entry is one T cell receptor beta chain. This entry belongs to a study of blood T cell repertoires in COVID-19. Sequencing was performed with immunoSEQ multiplex PCR; in TCRdb, only in-frame clones are kept and a portion is missing. The data hold some 100,000 clones, with around 87% observed a single time. The sequenced material came from peripheral blood. The TCR comes from a human donor in a cohort sampled during active COVID-19.

The CDR3: CASSLQGHYGYTF. CDR3 DNA sequence: TGCGCCAGCAGCCTACAGGGCCACTATGGCTACACCTTC. V usage is TRBV5-1 and J usage is TRBJ1-2; D may be TRBD1 (6 bases). The germline gives CDR1 SGHRS, CDR2 YFSETQ. Trimming left V 4 bases short and J 3 bases short, with 10 bases between. There are 13 residues in the CDR3.